One sample yielded the 9 T cell receptor beta chains listed below, sequenced in a study of CD8 T cells in Susac syndrome. When the RNA was reverse transcribed, random hexamers were used with an input of roughly 0.45 to 1 ug. TCRdb re-called the immunoSEQ multiplex PCR reads through MiXCR, storing one row per CDR3 protein. The sample has under 95,000 distinct CDR3 sequences, approximately 95% seen once. Sequencing was carried out using CD8+ T cells from PBMCs. These receptors were collected from a human donor with Susac syndrome.

The rearrangement links TRBV15 to TRBJ2-5, with 7 bases identical to TRBD2. Germline CDR1 is LNHNV and CDR2 is YYDKDF (reference sequence). This CDR3 has 16 residues. Unmatched junction bases numbered 11, after V lost 3 bases and J lost 4 bases. CDR3: CATSSRSSGGGETQYF. In DNA form, the CDR3 reads TGTGCCACCAGCAGTCGCTCTAGCGGAGGAGGAGAGACCCAGTACTTC. Based on the CDR3 plus reference TRBV15 and TRBJ2-5, the full variable domain is DAMVIQNPRYQVTQFGKPVTLSCSQTLNHNVMYWYQQKSSQAPKLLFHYYDKDFNNEADTPDNFQSRRPNTSFCFLDIRSPGLGDTAMYLCATSSRSSGGGETQYFGPGTRLLVL.

V and J are TRBV29-1 and TRBJ2-1; 9 nucleotides align to TRBD1. The V segment lost 7 bases and the J segment 2 bases; nucleotides outside the gene matches: 6. Germline-derived CDR1 and CDR2 are SQVTM and ANQGSEA. There are 14 residues in the CDR3. CDR3 coding DNA: TGCAGCGCCCGACAGGGGGTTGCCTACAATGAGCAGTTCTTC. As protein: CSARQGVAYNEQFF.

The chain has TRBV20-1 and TRBJ2-1; 7 nucleotides agree with TRBD2. Germline V CDR1 and CDR2: DFQATT, SNEGSKA (reference sequence). This CDR3 is built from 16 residues. With 2 bases clipped from V and 2 bases from J, the junction kept 9 bases outside the gene matches. CDR3 region: CSARPRAGAAYNEQFF. In nucleotides, the CDR3 is TGCAGTGCTAGACCCAGGGCGGGAGCGGCCTACAATGAGCAGTTCTTC.

The chain has TRBV9 and TRBJ2-1, with 10 bases fitting TRBD2. Germline values: CDR1 SGDLS, CDR2 YYNGEE. Unmatched junction bases numbered 10, after V lost 4 bases and J lost 9 bases. The CDR3 runs 15 residues. The CDR3 coding sequence is TGTGCCAGCAGCCCCCGGACTAGCGGTCTTGGTGAGCAGTTCTTC. Amino acids: CASSPRTSGLGEQFF.

This chain links TRBV5-6 with TRBJ1-1, with D hard to call. Germline CDR1 reads SGHDT; CDR2 reads YYEEEE. This CDR3 has 14 amino acids. V lost 0 bases to trimming and J lost 2 bases, with 8 bases between them. The CDR3 DNA is TGTGCCAGCAGCTTGGATCGCACAAACACTGAAGCTTTCTTT. As protein: CASSLDRTNTEAFF.

CDR3 region: CSVVGGTGMAGNTIYF. The DNA for the CDR3 is TGCAGCGTTGTGGGGGGTACGGGGATGGCTGGAAACACCATATATTTT. The chain joins TRBV29-1 to TRBJ1-3, with D perhaps TRBD1 (5 bases). Germline V gene lookup returns CDR1 SQVTM and CDR2 ANQGSEA. CDR3 length: 16 amino acids. Trimming shortened V by 4 bases and J by 2 bases, and 18 bases separated the two germline ends.

The gene calls are TRBV5-1 and TRBJ2-1; D remains unclear. The CDR3 totals 13 residues. The V and J ends lost 7 bases and 6 bases respectively, with 14 bases between them. CDR1 is SGHRS and CDR2 is YFSETQ in the germline V gene. The CDR3 loop reads CASVAPNINEQFF. The CDR3 coding sequence is TGCGCCAGCGTGGCTCCTAACATCAATGAGCAGTTCTTC.

The rearrangement uses TRBV20-1 and TRBJ1-1; TRBD1 aligns across 7 bases. The CDR3 is made up of 13 amino acids. With V trimmed by 2 bases and J by 4 bases, 4 bases remained unmatched. CDR1 and CDR2 (germline): DFQATT, SNEGSKA (reference sequence). The CDR3 reads CSARKGASTEAFF. The DNA for the CDR3 is TGCAGTGCTAGAAAGGGGGCGTCCACTGAAGCTTTCTTT.

The J gene is TRBJ2-1, the V gene TRBV14; the D gene is possibly TRBD2 (5 bases). The CDR3 covers 14 residues. Germline values: CDR1 SGHDN, CDR2 FVKESK. Trimming took off 1 base at V and 7 bases at J, with 11 bases between the two ends. The CDR3 nucleotides read TGTGCCAGCAGCCAAGCGGGATCTAAAAATGAGCAGTTCTTC. It yields the protein CASSQAGSKNEQFF.